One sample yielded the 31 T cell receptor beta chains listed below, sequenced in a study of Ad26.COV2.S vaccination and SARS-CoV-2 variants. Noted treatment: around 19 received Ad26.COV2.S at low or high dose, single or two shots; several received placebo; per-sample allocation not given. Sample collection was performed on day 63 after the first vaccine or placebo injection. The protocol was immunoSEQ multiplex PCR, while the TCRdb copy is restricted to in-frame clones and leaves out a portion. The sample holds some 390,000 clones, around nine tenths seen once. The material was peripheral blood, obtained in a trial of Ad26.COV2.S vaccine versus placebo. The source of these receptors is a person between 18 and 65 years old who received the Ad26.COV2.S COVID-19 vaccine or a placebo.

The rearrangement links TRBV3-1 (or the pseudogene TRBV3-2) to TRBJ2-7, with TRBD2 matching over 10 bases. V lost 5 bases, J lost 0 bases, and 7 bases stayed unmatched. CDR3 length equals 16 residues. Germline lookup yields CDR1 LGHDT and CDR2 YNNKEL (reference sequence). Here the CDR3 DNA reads TGTGCCAGCAGCTTCGAGGCTAGCGGGGGCTCCTACGAGCAGTACTTC. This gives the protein CASSFEASGGSYEQYF.

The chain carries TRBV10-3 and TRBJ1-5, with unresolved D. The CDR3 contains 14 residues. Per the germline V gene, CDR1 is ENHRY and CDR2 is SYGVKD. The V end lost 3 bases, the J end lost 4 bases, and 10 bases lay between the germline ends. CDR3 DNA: TGTGCCATCAGTGATGAAGGGATTAATCAGCCCCAGCATTTT. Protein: CAISDEGINQPQHF.

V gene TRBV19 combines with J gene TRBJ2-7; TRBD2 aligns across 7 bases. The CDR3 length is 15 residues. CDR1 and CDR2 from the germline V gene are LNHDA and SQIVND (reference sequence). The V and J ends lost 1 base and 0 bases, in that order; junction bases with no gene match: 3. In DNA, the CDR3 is TGTGCCAGTAGTATAGGGGGAGGGGCCTCCTACGAGCAGTACTTC. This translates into CASSIGGGASYEQYF.

The CDR3 loop reads CASSLEVLQVNLGELFF. The CDR3 nucleotides read TGTGCCAGCAGCTTAGAAGTTTTGCAGGTGAATCTCGGGGAGCTGTTTTTT. The chain combines TRBV7-9 with TRBJ2-2, with D uncertain. This CDR3 has 17 amino acids. V was shortened by 1 base and J by 7 bases, with 19 bases between the two germline ends. Germline CDR1 SEHNR, CDR2 FQNEAQ (reference sequence).

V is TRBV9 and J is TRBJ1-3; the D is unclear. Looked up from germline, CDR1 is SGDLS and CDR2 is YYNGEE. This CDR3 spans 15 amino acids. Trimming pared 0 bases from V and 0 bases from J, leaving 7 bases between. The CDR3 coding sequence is TGTGCCAGCAGCGTAGGAGGGAGCTCTGGAAACACCATATATTTT. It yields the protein CASSVGGSSGNTIYF.

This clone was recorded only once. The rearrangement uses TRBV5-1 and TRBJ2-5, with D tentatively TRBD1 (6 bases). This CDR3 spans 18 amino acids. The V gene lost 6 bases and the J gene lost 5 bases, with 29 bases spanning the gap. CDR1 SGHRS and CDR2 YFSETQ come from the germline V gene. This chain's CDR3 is CASITDGDKRDHRETQYF. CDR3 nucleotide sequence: TGCGCCAGCATCACGGATGGGGACAAGAGGGATCATCGGGAGACCCAGTACTTC.

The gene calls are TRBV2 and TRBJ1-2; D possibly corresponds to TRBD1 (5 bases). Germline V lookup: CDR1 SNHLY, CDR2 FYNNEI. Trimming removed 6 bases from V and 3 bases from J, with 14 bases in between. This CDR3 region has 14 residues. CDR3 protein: CASRGRGVDYGYTF. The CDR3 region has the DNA TGTGCCAGCAGGGGCCGGGGGGTGGACTATGGCTACACCTTC.

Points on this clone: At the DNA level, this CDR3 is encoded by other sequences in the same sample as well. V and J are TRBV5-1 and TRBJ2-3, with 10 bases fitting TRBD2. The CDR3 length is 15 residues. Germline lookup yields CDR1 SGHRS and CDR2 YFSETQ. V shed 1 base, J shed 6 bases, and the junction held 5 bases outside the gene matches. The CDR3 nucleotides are TGCGCCAGCAGCTTGCAGCGGGGGGGCCGGGATACGCAGTATTTT. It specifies CASSLQRGGRDTQYF.

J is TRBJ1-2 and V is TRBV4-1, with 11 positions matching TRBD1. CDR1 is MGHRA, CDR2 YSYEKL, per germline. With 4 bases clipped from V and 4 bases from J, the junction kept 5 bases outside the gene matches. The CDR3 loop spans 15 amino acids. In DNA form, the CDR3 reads TGCGCCAGCAGCCCTCGGGACAGGGGGTCCTATGGCTACACCTTC. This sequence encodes CASSPRDRGSYGYTF.

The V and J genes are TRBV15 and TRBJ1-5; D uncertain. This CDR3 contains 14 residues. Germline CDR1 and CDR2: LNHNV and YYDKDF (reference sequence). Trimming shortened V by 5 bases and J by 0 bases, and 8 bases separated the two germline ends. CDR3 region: CATSLGDSNQPQHF. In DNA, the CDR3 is TGTGCCACCAGCCTCGGGGATAGCAATCAGCCCCAGCATTTT.

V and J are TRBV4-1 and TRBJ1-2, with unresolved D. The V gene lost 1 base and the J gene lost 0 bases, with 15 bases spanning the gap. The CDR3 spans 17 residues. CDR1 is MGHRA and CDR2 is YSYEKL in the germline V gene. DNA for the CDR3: TGCGCCAGCAGCCAAGGGTGGGTCGGTTTAGCTAACTATGGCTACACCTTC. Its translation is CASSQGWVGLANYGYTF.

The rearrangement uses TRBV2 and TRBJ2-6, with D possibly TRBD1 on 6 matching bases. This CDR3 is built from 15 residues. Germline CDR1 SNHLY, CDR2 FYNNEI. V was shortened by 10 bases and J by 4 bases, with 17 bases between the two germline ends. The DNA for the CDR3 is TGTGCCACCTCAAATGGGGGCTCCGGGGCCAACGTCCTGACTTTC. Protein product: CATSNGGSGANVLTF.

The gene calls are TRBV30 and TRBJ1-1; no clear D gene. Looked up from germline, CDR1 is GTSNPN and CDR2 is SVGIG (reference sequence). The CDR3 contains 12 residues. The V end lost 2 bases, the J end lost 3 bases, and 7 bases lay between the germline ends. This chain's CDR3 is CAWSRSYTEAFF. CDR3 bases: TGTGCCTGGAGTCGCTCTTACACTGAAGCTTTCTTT.

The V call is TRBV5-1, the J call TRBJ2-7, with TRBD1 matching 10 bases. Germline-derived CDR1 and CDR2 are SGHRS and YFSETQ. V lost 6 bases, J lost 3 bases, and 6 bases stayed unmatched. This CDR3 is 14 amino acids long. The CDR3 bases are TGCGCCAGCACTGCCGGGACAGGGGACTACGAGCAGTACTTC. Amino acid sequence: CASTAGTGDYEQYF.

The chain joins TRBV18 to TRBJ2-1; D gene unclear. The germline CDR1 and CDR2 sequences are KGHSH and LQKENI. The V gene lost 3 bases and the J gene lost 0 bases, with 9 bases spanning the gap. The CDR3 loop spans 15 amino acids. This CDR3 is CASSPHASSYNEQFF. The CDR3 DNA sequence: TGTGCCAGCTCACCTCACGCGAGCTCCTACAATGAGCAGTTCTTC.

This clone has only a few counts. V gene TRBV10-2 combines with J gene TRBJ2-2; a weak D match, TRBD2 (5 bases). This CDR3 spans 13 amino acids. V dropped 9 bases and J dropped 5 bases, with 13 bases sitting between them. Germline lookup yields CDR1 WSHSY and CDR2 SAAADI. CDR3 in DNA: TGCGCCAGTGGACTGACGTGGACCGGGGAGCTGTTTTTT. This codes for CASGLTWTGELFF.

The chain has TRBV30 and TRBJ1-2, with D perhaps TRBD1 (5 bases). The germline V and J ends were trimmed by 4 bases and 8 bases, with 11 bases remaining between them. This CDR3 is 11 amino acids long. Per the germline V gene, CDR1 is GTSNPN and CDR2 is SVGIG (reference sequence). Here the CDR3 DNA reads TGTGCCTGGAAGGGACCGGAGGGCTACACCTTC. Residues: CAWKGPEGYTF.

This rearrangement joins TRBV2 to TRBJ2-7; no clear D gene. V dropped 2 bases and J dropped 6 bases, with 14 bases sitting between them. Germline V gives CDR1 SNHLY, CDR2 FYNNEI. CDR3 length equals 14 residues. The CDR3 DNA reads TGTGCCAGCAGTGAACAGGTAGCCCGCGGCGAGCAGTACTTC. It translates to CASSEQVARGEQYF.

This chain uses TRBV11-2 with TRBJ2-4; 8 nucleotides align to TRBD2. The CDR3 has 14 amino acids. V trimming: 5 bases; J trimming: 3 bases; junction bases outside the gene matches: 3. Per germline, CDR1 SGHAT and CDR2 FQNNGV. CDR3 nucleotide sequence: TGTGCCAGCAGCGTCGGGACTAGCAAAAACATTCAGTACTTC. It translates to CASSVGTSKNIQYF.

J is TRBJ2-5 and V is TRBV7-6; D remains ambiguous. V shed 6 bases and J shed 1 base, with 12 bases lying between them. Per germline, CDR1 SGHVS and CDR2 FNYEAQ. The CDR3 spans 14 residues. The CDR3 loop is CASSQRNSQETQYF. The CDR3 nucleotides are TGTGCCAGCAGTCAGAGGAACAGCCAAGAGACCCAGTACTTC.

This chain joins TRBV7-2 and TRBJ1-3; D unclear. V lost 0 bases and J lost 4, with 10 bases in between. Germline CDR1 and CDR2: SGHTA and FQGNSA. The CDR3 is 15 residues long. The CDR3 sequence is CASSLALGAGNTIYF. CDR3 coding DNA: TGTGCCAGCAGCTTAGCCTTGGGTGCGGGAAACACCATATATTTT.

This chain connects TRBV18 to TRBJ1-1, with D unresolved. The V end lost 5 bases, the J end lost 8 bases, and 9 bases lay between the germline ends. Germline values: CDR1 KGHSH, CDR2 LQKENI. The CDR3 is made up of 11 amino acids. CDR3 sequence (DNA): TGTGCCAGCTCATCCGCACTGGAAGCTTTCTTT. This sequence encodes CASSSALEAFF.

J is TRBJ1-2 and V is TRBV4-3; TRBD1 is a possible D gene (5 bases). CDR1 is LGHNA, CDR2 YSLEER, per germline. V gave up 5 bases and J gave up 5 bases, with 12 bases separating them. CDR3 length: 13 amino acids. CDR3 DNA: TGCGCCAGCAGCGTTGGACGGACATATGGCTACACCTTC. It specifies CASSVGRTYGYTF.

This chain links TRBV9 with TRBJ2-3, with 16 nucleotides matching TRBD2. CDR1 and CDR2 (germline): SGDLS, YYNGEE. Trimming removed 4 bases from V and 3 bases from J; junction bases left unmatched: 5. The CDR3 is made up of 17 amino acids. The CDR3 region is CASSSGLAGGLTDTQYF. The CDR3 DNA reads TGTGCCAGCAGCTCGGGACTAGCGGGGGGGCTAACAGATACGCAGTATTTT.

CDR3: CASSFVGETQYF. In DNA form, the CDR3 reads TGTGCCAGCAGCTTTGTCGGCGAGACCCAGTACTTC. The gene calls are TRBV11-2 and TRBJ2-5; D ambiguous. The V gene's germline CDR1 is SGHAT and CDR2 FQNNGV. Deletions cut 3 bases from V and 5 bases from J, with 7 bases between. The CDR3 is made up of 12 amino acids. The full variable domain, with the rest looked up from reference TRBV11-2 and TRBJ2-5, is EAGVAQSPRYKIIEKRQSVAFWCNPISGHATLYWYQQILGQGPKLLIQFQNNGVVDDSQLPKDRFSAERLKGVDSTLKIQPAKLEDSAVYLCASSFVGETQYFGPGTRLLVL.

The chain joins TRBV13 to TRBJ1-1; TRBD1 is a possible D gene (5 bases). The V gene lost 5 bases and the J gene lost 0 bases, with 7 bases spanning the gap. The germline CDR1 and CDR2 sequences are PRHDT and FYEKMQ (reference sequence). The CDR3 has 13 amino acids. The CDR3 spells CASSAGLNTEAFF. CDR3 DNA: TGTGCCAGCAGCGCGGGGCTGAACACTGAAGCTTTCTTT. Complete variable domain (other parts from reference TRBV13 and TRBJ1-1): AAGVIQSPRHLIKEKRETATLKCYPIPRHDTVYWYQQGPGQDPQFLISFYEKMQSDKGSIPDRFSAQQFSDYHSELNMSSLELGDSALYFCASSAGLNTEAFFGQGTRLTVV.

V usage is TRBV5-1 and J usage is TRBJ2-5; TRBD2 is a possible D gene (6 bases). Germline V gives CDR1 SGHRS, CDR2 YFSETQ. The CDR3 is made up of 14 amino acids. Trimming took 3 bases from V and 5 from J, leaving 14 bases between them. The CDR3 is CASSWWGGWETQYF. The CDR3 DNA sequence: TGCGCCAGCAGCTGGTGGGGAGGATGGGAGACCCAGTACTTC.

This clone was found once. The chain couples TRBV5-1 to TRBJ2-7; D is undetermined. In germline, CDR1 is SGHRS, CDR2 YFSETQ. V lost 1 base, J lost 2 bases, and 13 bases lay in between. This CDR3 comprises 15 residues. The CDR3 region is CASSLLSASPYEQYF. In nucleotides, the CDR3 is TGCGCCAGCAGCTTGTTGTCAGCGAGCCCCTACGAGCAGTACTTC.

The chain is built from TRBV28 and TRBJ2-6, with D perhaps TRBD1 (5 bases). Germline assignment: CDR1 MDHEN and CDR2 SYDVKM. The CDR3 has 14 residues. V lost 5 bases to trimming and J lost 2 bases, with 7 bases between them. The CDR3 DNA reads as TGTGCCAGCAGTAGGGGAACTGGGGCCAACGTCCTGACTTTC. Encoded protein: CASSRGTGANVLTF. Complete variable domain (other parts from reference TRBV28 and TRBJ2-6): DVKVTQSSRYLVKRTGEKVFLECVQDMDHENMFWYRQDPGLGLRLIYFSYDVKMKEKGDIPEGYSVSREKKERFSLILESASTNQTSMYLCASSRGTGANVLTFGAGSRLTVL.

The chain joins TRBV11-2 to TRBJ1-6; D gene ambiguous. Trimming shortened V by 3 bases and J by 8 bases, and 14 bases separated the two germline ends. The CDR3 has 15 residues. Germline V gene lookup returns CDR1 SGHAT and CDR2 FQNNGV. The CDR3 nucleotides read TGTGCCAGCAGCTTTGGACCCGAGTGGTATTCACCCCTCCACTTT. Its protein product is CASSFGPEWYSPLHF.

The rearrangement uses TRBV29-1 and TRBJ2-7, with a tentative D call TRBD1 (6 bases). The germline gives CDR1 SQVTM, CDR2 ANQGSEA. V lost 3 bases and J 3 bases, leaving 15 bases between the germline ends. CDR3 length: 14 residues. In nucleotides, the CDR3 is TGCAGCGTTGATTTTGGGCAGGGGAGCTACGAGCAGTACTTC. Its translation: CSVDFGQGSYEQYF.